Shown below are 10 T cell receptor beta chains from a single sample sequenced in a study of blood T cell repertoires in COVID-19. Method: immunoSEQ multiplex PCR; TCRdb's copy keeps in-frame clones and lacks some. Of about 69,000 clones in the sample, roughly three quarters were seen once. The sequenced sample consisted of peripheral blood. All receptors derive from a man between 60 and 75 years old with acute or convalescent COVID-19.

CDR3 sequence (DNA): TGTGCCAGCAGCGTAGCCCTGAGTCAAGAGACCCAGTACTTC. As protein: CASSVALSQETQYF. The genes are TRBV9 and TRBJ2-5; unclear D gene. V was clipped by 0 bases and J by 2 bases, with 8 bases between them. The germline gives CDR1 SGDLS, CDR2 YYNGEE. The CDR3 spans 14 residues.

V usage is TRBV18 and J usage is TRBJ2-1; possibly TRBD2 for D (6 bases). Germline V gene data show CDR1 as KGHSH and CDR2 as LQKENI. Trimming stripped 2 bases from V and 2 bases from J, with 10 bases between. This CDR3 contains 15 residues. CDR3 sequence (DNA): TGTGCCAGCTCACCAGGGGGGTCGACCTACAATGAGCAGTTCTTC. It encodes CASSPGGSTYNEQFF.

The V call is TRBV10-1, the J call TRBJ1-2, with 12 bases identical to TRBD1. This CDR3 spans 14 amino acids. V lost 6 bases and J lost 7; bases outside the gene matches: 6. CDR1 and CDR2 from the germline V gene are WNHNN and SYGVQD (reference sequence). CDR3 coding DNA: TGCGCCAGCAGCCGGGACAGGGGGCCTGGTGGCTACACCTTC. Its protein is CASSRDRGPGGYTF.

V and J are TRBV7-2 and TRBJ1-1; TRBD1 agrees at 8 bases. V was pared by 1 base and J by 8 bases, with 9 bases of the junction left unmatched. Germline CDR1 reads SGHTA; CDR2 reads FQGNSA. This CDR3 spans 15 amino acids. The CDR3 sequence: CASSLVWTGRAEAFF. The CDR3 DNA reads TGTGCCAGCAGCTTAGTTTGGACAGGGAGGGCGGAAGCTTTCTTT.

The CDR3: CASTLSSGTGLYF. In nucleotides, the CDR3 is TGTGCCAGCACCCTAAGTTCCGGGACAGGGTTGTATTTT. The rearrangement links TRBV3-1 (or the pseudogene TRBV3-2) to TRBJ2-3; TRBD1 matches at 9 bases. CDR1 is LGHDT and CDR2 is YNNKEL in the germline V gene (reference sequence). V shed 7 bases and J 14 bases; nucleotides not matched to a gene: 13. This CDR3 comprises 13 residues.

The rearrangement joins TRBV4-3 to TRBJ1-2; D is ambiguous. CDR1 LGHNA and CDR2 YSLEER come from the germline V gene. The V and J ends lost 5 bases and 0 bases respectively, with 13 bases between them. CDR3 length: 15 amino acids. CDR3: CASSDTITTNYGYTF. The DNA for the CDR3 is TGCGCCAGCAGCGACACCATAACCACTAACTATGGCTACACCTTC.

This clone was detected a few times. The chain has TRBV7-9 and TRBJ1-4; D is possibly TRBD1 (6 bases). V lost 1 base and J 4 bases, leaving 13 bases between the germline ends. The CDR3 extends over 16 amino acids. In germline, CDR1 is SEHNR, CDR2 FQNEAQ (reference sequence). In nucleotides, the CDR3 is TGTGCCAGCAGCTTAGTTTCGGGACATAGTAATGAAAAACTGTTTTTT. Translation: CASSLVSGHSNEKLFF.

The chain employs TRBV30 and TRBJ1-5; D perhaps matches TRBD1 (6 bases). From germline, CDR1 is GTSNPN and CDR2 SVGIG (reference sequence). CDR3 length: 17 amino acids. V lost 5 bases to trimming and J lost 0 bases, with 20 bases between them. The CDR3 is CAWAVGAGVYSNQPQHF. The CDR3 bases are TGTGCCTGGGCAGTGGGGGCAGGCGTTTATAGCAATCAGCCCCAGCATTTT.

A few counts support this clone. The rearrangement joins TRBV11-2 to TRBJ1-2; 8 bases map to TRBD1. The CDR3 spans 14 residues. Looked up from germline, CDR1 is SGHAT and CDR2 is FQNNGV. The trim removed 2 bases at V and 7 bases at J, leaving 6 bases unmatched. Here the CDR3 DNA reads TGTGCCAGCAGCTTAACCCAGGGGGCTGGTGGCTACACCTTC. Translated, it gives CASSLTQGAGGYTF.

This chain connects TRBV7-8 to TRBJ2-1; 12 bases are shared with TRBD2. This CDR3 contains 16 residues. The germline V gene encodes CDR1 SGHVS and CDR2 FQNEAQ. V lost 1 base and J lost 4; bases outside the gene matches: 2. The CDR3 nucleotides read TGTGCCAGCAGCTTAGTTCTAGCGGGGGGGTACAATGAGCAGTTCTTC. It is translated as CASSLVLAGGYNEQFF.